Below, 25 T cell receptor beta chains from the same sample are listed, as sequenced in a study of T cells after posttransplantation cyclophosphamide. The assay was immunoSEQ multiplex PCR, and TCRdb's table has in-frame clones only and misses some. The repertoire has under 15,000 clones, none seen only once; the ten largest take 7.3%. The sample taken for sequencing was PBMCs. These receptor sequences come from a woman between 40 and 55 years old in good health, CMV-negative, and a related stem cell transplant donor.

This clone was detected many times. The chain links TRBV5-1 to TRBJ2-1; 8 positions match TRBD2. J lost 3 bases, V lost 1 base, and 0 bases had no gene match. Germline CDR1 reads SGHRS; CDR2 reads YFSETQ. The CDR3 is made up of 14 amino acids. Written as DNA, the CDR3 is TGCGCCAGCAGCTTGCGGGGGGGCTACAATGAGCAGTTCTTC. This gives the protein CASSLRGGYNEQFF.

This clone was counted ten times or more. J is TRBJ2-1 and V is TRBV24-1; D may be TRBD2 (6 bases). Trimming removed 4 bases from V and 5 bases from J, with 11 bases in between. Germline values: CDR1 KGHDR, CDR2 SFDVKD. The CDR3 runs 14 residues. DNA of the CDR3: TGTGCCACCAGTGAGGGACTCCCCAACAATGAGCAGTTCTTC. It encodes CATSEGLPNNEQFF.

This clone was counted ten times or more. The CDR3, as DNA: TGTGCCAGCAGTGAAAGGGGAGTGATAGGGAATGAGCAGTTCTTC. Residues: CASSERGVIGNEQFF. This rearrangement joins TRBV6-1 to TRBJ2-1; D may match TRBD1 or TRBD2 (5 bases each). This CDR3 comprises 15 residues. Germline-derived CDR1 and CDR2 are MNHNS and SASEGT. V shed 2 bases and J shed 7 bases, with 15 bases lying between them.

This clone was seen ten or more times. The chain recombines TRBV7-6 with TRBJ2-5, with D possibly TRBD2 on 6 matching bases. The V end lost 0 bases, the J end lost 3 bases, and 11 bases lay between the germline ends. In germline, CDR1 is SGHVS, CDR2 FNYEAQ. CDR3 length equals 15 residues. The CDR3 bases are TGTGCCAGCAGCTTAGCTCGTGCGGGGAAAGAGACCCAGTACTTC. Protein product: CASSLARAGKETQYF.

Ten or more counts support this clone. This chain uses TRBV14 with TRBJ2-3; D is ambiguous. V was cut by 2 bases and J by 2 bases, with 5 bases left in between. The CDR3 has 13 residues. Germline V gene sequence: CDR1 SGHDN, CDR2 FVKESK. The CDR3 loop is CASSQMATDTQYF. CDR3 nucleotide sequence: TGTGCCAGCAGCCAAATGGCCACAGATACGCAGTATTTT.

At least ten counts were recorded for this clone. V and J are TRBV6-2 or TRBV6-3 and TRBJ2-1, with 9 bases identical to TRBD2. Germline CDR1 MNHEY, CDR2 SVGEGT. The CDR3 loop spans 13 amino acids. With 5 bases clipped from V and 5 bases from J, the junction kept 1 base outside the gene matches. CDR3 in DNA: TGTGCCAGCAGTCGACTAGCGGACAATGAGCAGTTCTTC. It yields the protein CASSRLADNEQFF.

This clone was recorded many times. V gene TRBV18 combines with J gene TRBJ2-1; 9 bases are shared with TRBD2. Germline values: CDR1 KGHSH, CDR2 LQKENI. The CDR3 is 16 residues long. The J segment lost 0 bases and the V segment lost 3 bases, leaving 3 bases of the junction unmatched. The CDR3 DNA reads as TGTGCCAGCTCACCTCTAGCGGGAAGCTCCTACAATGAGCAGTTCTTC. It translates to CASSPLAGSSYNEQFF.

This clone showed up many times. V and J are TRBV7-2 and TRBJ2-1, with D unclear. Deletions cut 4 bases from V and 0 bases from J, with 10 bases between. This CDR3 has 15 residues. Looked up from germline, CDR1 is SGHTA and CDR2 is FQGNSA. Written as DNA, the CDR3 is TGTGCCAGCAGCTCGCCGAAGGGCTCCTACAATGAGCAGTTCTTC. It is translated as CASSSPKGSYNEQFF.

This clone was counted ten times or more. The rearrangement links TRBV6-2 or TRBV6-3 to TRBJ1-2; D is unresolved. With 4 bases removed from V and 8 bases from J, the gap between germline ends came to 14 bases. Germline CDR1 and CDR2: MNHEY and SVGEGT. This CDR3 contains 13 residues. The chain's CDR3 is CASSSTPGYGYTF. CDR3 nucleotides: TGTGCCAGCAGTTCCACCCCGGGTTACGGCTACACCTTC.

This clone was counted at least ten times. The V gene is TRBV18, the J gene TRBJ2-6; unclear D gene. The CDR3 covers 18 residues. The V end was cut by 4 bases, the J end by 0 bases, with 16 bases between. Germline lookup yields CDR1 KGHSH and CDR2 LQKENI. CDR3 sequence (DNA): TGTGCCAGCTCACTCTCCGCTGCCCACTTCTCTGGGGCCAACGTCCTGACTTTC. Encoded protein: CASSLSAAHFSGANVLTF.

This clone was observed at least ten times. The chain links TRBV7-2 to TRBJ2-5, with no clear D. V was trimmed by 2 bases and J by 1 base, leaving 8 bases between them. Germline V gene lookup returns CDR1 SGHTA and CDR2 FQGNSA. The CDR3 has 14 residues. CDR3 in amino acids: CASSLIGGQETQYF. As DNA, the CDR3 is TGTGCCAGCAGCTTAATCGGCGGCCAAGAGACCCAGTACTTC.

This clone appeared many times. This rearrangement joins TRBV7-9 to TRBJ1-2, with a tentative D call TRBD1 (5 bases). V was clipped by 4 bases and J by 6 bases, with 15 bases between them. This CDR3 region has 14 residues. The V gene's germline CDR1 is SEHNR and CDR2 FQNEAQ (reference sequence). The CDR3 region is CASSSRAGPHGYTF. For the CDR3, the DNA is TGTGCCAGCAGCTCCAGGGCCGGCCCTCATGGCTACACCTTC.

Many counts were recorded for this clone. The chain carries TRBV9 and TRBJ1-4; D call uncertain. V lost 0 bases and J lost 4, with 16 bases in between. Germline values: CDR1 SGDLS, CDR2 YYNGEE. CDR3 length: 17 residues. DNA of the CDR3: TGTGCCAGCAGCGTAGGGGCCCAGACGGTGGGTAATGAAAAACTGTTTTTT. Translating it yields CASSVGAQTVGNEKLFF.

This clone was counted at least ten times. The chain uses TRBV7-2 and TRBJ1-2, with 8 bases fitting TRBD1. The CDR3 loop spans 15 amino acids. V gave up 0 bases and J gave up 5 bases; unmatched junction bases: 5. Germline CDR1 and CDR2: SGHTA and FQGNSA. The CDR3: CASSLAGTGGYGYTF. The CDR3 region has the DNA TGTGCCAGCAGCTTAGCCGGGACAGGCGGGTATGGCTACACCTTC.

In its sample, this clone was seen many times. V is TRBV5-6 and J is TRBJ1-1; D unresolved. There are 13 residues in the CDR3. Trimming pared 0 bases from V and 3 bases from J, leaving 6 bases between. The V gene's germline CDR1 is SGHDT and CDR2 YYEEEE. CDR3 sequence (DNA): TGTGCCAGCAGCTTGGCCCAGTACACTGAAGCTTTCTTT. Encoded protein: CASSLAQYTEAFF.

The sample holds many counts of this clone. The rearrangement links TRBV6-6 to TRBJ1-4; D unclear. Trimming stripped 0 bases from V and 8 bases from J, with 13 bases between. Germline CDR1 is MNHNY and CDR2 is SVGAGI (reference sequence). This CDR3 spans 15 amino acids. The CDR3 here is CASSYSGGGLEKLFF. As DNA, the CDR3 is TGTGCCAGCAGTTACTCTGGCGGTGGGTTGGAAAAACTGTTTTTT.

There are many counts of this clone. The V gene is TRBV15, the J gene TRBJ2-2; TRBD1 matches 9 bases. CDR3 length: 16 residues. Germline-derived CDR1 and CDR2 are LNHNV and YYDKDF (reference sequence). The ends lost 1 base at V and 5 bases at J; junction bases unmatched: 5. CDR3: CATSRGGTGSTGELFF. CDR3 coding DNA: TGTGCCACCAGCAGAGGGGGGACAGGGTCGACCGGGGAGCTGTTTTTT.

This clone was seen many times. The chain is built from TRBV15 and TRBJ2-6; tentatively, D is TRBD1 (6 bases). Looked up from germline, CDR1 is LNHNV and CDR2 is YYDKDF (reference sequence). V lost 7 bases, J lost 4 bases, and 23 bases lay in between. This CDR3 spans 18 amino acids. The CDR3 spells CATTVATGATPGANVLTF. The CDR3 DNA sequence: TGTGCCACCACCGTGGCGACAGGAGCAACGCCCGGGGCCAACGTCCTGACTTTC.

The table lists this clone with many counts. The CDR3 DNA follows: TGTGCCAGCAGAGCCACGGGACTAAGGTTCTCCGGGGAGCTGTTTTTT. Its protein is CASRATGLRFSGELFF. This chain joins TRBV2 and TRBJ2-2; 7 positions match TRBD2. Trimming took 6 bases from V and 6 from J; bases not matched to a gene: 13. The CDR3 spans 16 residues. CDR1 is SNHLY, CDR2 FYNNEI, per germline.

This clone appeared many times. This chain links TRBV12-3 or TRBV12-4 with TRBJ1-2; D is possibly TRBD1 (5 bases). The CDR3 is 13 amino acids. Trimming cost V 6 bases and J 4 bases, with 12 bases left between them. The CDR3, as DNA: TGTGCCAGCAGCCTACAGGTTTTCTATGGCTACACCTTC. Amino acids: CASSLQVFYGYTF.

This clone was observed many times. The rearrangement links TRBV2 to TRBJ2-7; TRBD2 aligns across 10 bases. CDR1 SNHLY and CDR2 FYNNEI come from the germline V gene. The CDR3 is 14 amino acids. V shed 7 bases and J 7 bases; nucleotides not matched to a gene: 10. The CDR3 DNA reads as TGTGCCAGCACCTTGTCAGCGGGGGGGATAGAGCAGTACTTC. This gives the protein CASTLSAGGIEQYF.

This clone was counted at least ten times. The chain has TRBV7-2 and TRBJ2-7; no definite D call. This CDR3 region has 13 residues. Germline CDR1 is SGHTA and CDR2 is FQGNSA. Trimming took off 4 bases at V and 2 bases at J, with 9 bases between the two ends. CDR3 sequence reads: CASSSTLTYEQYF. CDR3 coding DNA: TGTGCCAGCAGCTCAACTCTAACCTACGAGCAGTACTTC. The variable domain in full, completed from reference TRBV7-2 and TRBJ2-7, reads GAGVSQSPSNKVTEKGKDVELRCDPISGHTALYWYRQSLGQGLEFLIYFQGNSAPDKSGLPSDRFSAERTGGSVSTLTIQRTQQEDSAVYLCASSSTLTYEQYFGPGTRLTVT.

This clone has ten or more counts. The rearrangement uses TRBV12-3 or TRBV12-4 and TRBJ2-2; no firm D call. Trimming pared 2 bases from V and 9 bases from J, leaving 13 bases between. This CDR3 is 14 amino acids long. CDR3 nucleotide sequence: TGTGCCAGCAGTTTAAGTGGCTTTCTGAGGGAGCTGTTTTTT. Its protein product is CASSLSGFLRELFF.

This clone was seen repeatedly, ten times or more. This chain links TRBV9 with TRBJ2-1, with D perhaps matching TRBD1 (6 bases). Deletions cut 2 bases from V and 0 bases from J, with 18 bases between. The CDR3 covers 18 residues. Germline V gives CDR1 SGDLS, CDR2 YYNGEE. CDR3 coding DNA: TGTGCCAGCAGCGTTGAGGGGGATACAGAATGCTCCTACAATGAGCAGTTCTTC. It is translated as CASSVEGDTECSYNEQFF.

This clone has a count of ten or more. The junction shows a germline mismatch at one end, possibly a read error. The J gene is TRBJ2-3, the V gene TRBV7-7; no reliable D call. Germline lookup yields CDR1 SSHAT and CDR2 FNYEAQ (reference sequence). This CDR3 is built from 14 residues. In DNA, the CDR3 is TGTGCTAGCAGCCCCATCCGGGGCACAGATACGCAGTATTTT. Its protein is CASSPIRGTDTQYF.